Following are 6 T cell receptor beta chains from one sample sequenced in a study of cytomegalovirus exposure and HLA in healthy donors. Profiling relied on immunoSEQ multiplex PCR, and the TCRdb table lists in-frame clones only, not all of them. The sample carries 150,000 to 200,000 clones, around 82% recorded once. The specimen sequenced was PBMCs. All receptors come from a man between 25 and 39 years old in good health and CMV-seropositive.

CDR3 sequence: CATLTTGEKLFF. CDR3 coding DNA: TGTGCCACCTTGACTACGGGGGAAAAACTGTTTTTT. The chain carries TRBV21-1 and TRBJ1-4. TRBV21-1 is recorded as a pseudogene. This CDR3 contains 12 residues.

The J gene is TRBJ2-7, the V gene TRBV27, with D uncertain. Germline V gene lookup returns CDR1 MNHEY and CDR2 SMNVEV (reference sequence). V was pared by 3 bases and J by 3 bases, with 12 bases between. CDR3 length equals 14 residues. The CDR3 protein is CASSLSGALYEQYF. The DNA for the CDR3 is TGTGCCAGCAGTTTGTCCGGAGCTCTCTACGAGCAGTACTTC.

The V gene is TRBV5-1, the J gene TRBJ2-3; D not certain. Trimming stripped 0 bases from V and 4 bases from J, with 12 bases between. Germline CDR1 and CDR2: SGHRS and YFSETQ. The CDR3 covers 15 residues. The DNA for the CDR3 is TGCGCCAGCAGCTTGGGGCATTTACCAGCAGATACGCAGTATTTT. Encoded protein: CASSLGHLPADTQYF.

This clone showed up just once. The chain recombines TRBV7-9 with TRBJ2-7; 7 positions agree with TRBD1. The J segment lost 2 bases and the V segment lost 4 bases, leaving 8 bases of the junction unmatched. The CDR3 covers 15 residues. Germline CDR1 reads SEHNR; CDR2 reads FQNEAQ (reference sequence). In nucleotides, the CDR3 is TGTGCCAGCAGCTATACGGAACAGGGGACCTACGAGCAGTACTTC. Amino acid sequence: CASSYTEQGTYEQYF.

This clone occurred once. The rearrangement links TRBV9 to TRBJ1-3, with D tentatively TRBD1 (6 bases). Germline-derived CDR1 and CDR2 are SGDLS and YYNGEE. The CDR3 totals 16 residues. Trimming removed 3 bases from V and 0 bases from J, with 13 bases in between. The CDR3 region has the DNA TGTGCCAGCAGCGCAACCATAGGGGGCTCTGGAAACACCATATATTTT. Translated: CASSATIGGSGNTIYF.

The chain links TRBV19 to TRBJ2-5; TRBD2 matches 8 bases. The CDR3 totals 14 residues. V was pared by 8 bases and J by 5 bases, with 10 bases of the junction left unmatched. The germline CDR1 and CDR2 sequences are LNHDA and SQIVND (reference sequence). The CDR3 region has the DNA TGTGCCAGTTGGGGAGCGGGGGCCACGGAGACCCAGTACTTC. As protein: CASWGAGATETQYF. Combining the CDR3 with reference TRBV19 and TRBJ2-5 gives the whole variable domain DGGITQSPKYLFRKEGQNVTLSCEQNLNHDAMYWYRQDPGQGLRLIYYSQIVNDFQKGDIAEGYSVSREKKESFPLTVTSAQKNPTAFYLCASWGAGATETQYFGPGTRLLVL.